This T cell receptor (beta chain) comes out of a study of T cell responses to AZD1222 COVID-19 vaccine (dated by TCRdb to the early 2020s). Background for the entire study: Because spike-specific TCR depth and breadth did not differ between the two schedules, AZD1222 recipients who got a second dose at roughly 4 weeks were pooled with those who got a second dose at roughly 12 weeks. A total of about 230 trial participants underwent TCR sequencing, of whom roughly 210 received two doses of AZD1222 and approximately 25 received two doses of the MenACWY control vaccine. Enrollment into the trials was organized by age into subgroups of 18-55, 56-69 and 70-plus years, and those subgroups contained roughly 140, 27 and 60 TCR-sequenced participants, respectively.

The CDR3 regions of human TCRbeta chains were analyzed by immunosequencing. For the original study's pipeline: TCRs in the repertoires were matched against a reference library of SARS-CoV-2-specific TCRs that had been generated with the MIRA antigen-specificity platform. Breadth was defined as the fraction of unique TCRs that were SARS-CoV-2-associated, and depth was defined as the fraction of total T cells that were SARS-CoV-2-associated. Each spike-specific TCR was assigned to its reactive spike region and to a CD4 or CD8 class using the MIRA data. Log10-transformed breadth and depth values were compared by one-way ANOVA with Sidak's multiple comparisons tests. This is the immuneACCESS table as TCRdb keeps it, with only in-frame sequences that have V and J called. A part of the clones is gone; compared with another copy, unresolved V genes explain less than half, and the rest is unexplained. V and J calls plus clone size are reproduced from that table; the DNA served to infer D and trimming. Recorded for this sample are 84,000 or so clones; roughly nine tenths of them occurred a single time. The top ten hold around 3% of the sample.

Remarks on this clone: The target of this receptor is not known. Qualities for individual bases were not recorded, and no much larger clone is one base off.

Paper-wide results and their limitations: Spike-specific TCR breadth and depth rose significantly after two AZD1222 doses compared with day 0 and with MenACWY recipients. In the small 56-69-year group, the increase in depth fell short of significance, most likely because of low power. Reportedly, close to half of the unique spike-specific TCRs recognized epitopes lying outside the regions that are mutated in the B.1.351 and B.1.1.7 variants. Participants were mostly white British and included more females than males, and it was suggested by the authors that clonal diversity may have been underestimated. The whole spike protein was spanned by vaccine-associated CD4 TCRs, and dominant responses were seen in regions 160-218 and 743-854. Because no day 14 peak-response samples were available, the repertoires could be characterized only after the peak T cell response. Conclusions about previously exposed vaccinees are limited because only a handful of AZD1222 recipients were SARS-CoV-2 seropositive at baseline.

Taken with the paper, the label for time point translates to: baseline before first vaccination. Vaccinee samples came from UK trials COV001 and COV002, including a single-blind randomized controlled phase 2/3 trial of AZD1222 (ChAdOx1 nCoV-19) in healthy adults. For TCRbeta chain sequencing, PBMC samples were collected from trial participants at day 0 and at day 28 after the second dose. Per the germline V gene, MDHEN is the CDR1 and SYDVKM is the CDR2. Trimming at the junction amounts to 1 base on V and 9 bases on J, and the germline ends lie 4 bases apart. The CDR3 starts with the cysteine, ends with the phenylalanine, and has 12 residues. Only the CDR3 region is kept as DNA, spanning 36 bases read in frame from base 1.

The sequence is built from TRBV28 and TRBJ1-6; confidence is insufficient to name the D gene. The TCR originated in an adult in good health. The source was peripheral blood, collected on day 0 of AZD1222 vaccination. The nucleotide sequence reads TGTGCCAGCAGTTTATATGGTTCACCCCTCCACTTT. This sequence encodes CASSLYGSPLHF.